What follows is one T cell receptor (beta chain) and its context. Original analysis: Amplification from reference gene primers served as the basis for estimated nucleated cell counts. The assay was immunoSEQ multiplex PCR, and TCRdb's table has in-frame clones only and misses some. That table furnishes V, J and clone size, whereas the DNA furnished D and trimming. This table has 65,000 to 95,000 clones, over 80% appearing once. Germline values: CDR1 LNHDA, CDR2 SQIVND (reference sequence). The CDR3 length is 14 residues. The ends lost 6 bases at V and 2 bases at J; junction bases unmatched: 6. These data are taken from a study of blood T cell repertoires in COVID-19.

Sequenced: peripheral blood. The chain links TRBV19 to TRBJ2-5, with 7 bases matching TRBD1. This TCR was recovered from a man older than 75 with active or convalescent COVID-19. CDR3 sequence (DNA): TGTGCCAGTAGCAAAACAGGGGTGCAAGAGACCCAGTACTTC. It encodes CASSKTGVQETQYF.